This TCR beta chain comes out of a study of blood T cell repertoires in COVID-19. The wider study: Material from acute and convalescent COVID-19 was sourced from the United States, Italy and Spain. In each case, the material was cDNA or gDNA derived from T cells, B-cell-depleted T cells, or PBMCs.

Original handling: The authors estimated nucleated cell counts from reference gene primer amplification. Clones were read by immunoSEQ multiplex PCR, and TCRdb kept only the in-frame ones, dropping some. V and J calls and clone size follow that table, whereas D and trimming were derived from the DNA. The table has 160,000 or so clones, roughly 80% seen once. This sequence was found in an elderly woman with acute or convalescent COVID-19. Sequencing used peripheral blood.

The CDR3 bases are TGTGCCAGCAGTTACGACCCCAGGGGGGCTGGAAACACCATATATTTT. As protein: CASSYDPRGAGNTIYF. The V call is TRBV6-5, the J call TRBJ1-3; 7 positions match TRBD1. Per the germline V gene, CDR1 is MNHEY and CDR2 is SVGAGI. The CDR3 has 16 residues. V shed 2 bases, J shed 2 bases, and the junction held 6 bases outside the gene matches.